A selection of T cell receptor beta chains follows, all from one sample in a study of T cell repertoires in cytomegalovirus infection. One entry per CDR3 protein results from TCRdb running MiXCR on the reads. The table has under 600,000 distinct CDR3 sequences, approximately 17% seen once. Sequencing input: CD8+ T cells from PBMCs. Receptor source: a human donor in good health (CMV status not recorded). Some clones in this sample may be carry-over from other donors' samples. Both conserved end residues are part of each CDR3. The D gene is left open where the match is weak. Some rows mark clone size as missing; the rest say once, few, many or name a class of expanded clone.

TRBJ1-1	NA	TRBD1	TRBV28	CASSPGTGDRGPNTEAFF	TGTGCCAGCAGCCCCGGGACAGGGGATCGAGGCCCGAACACTGAAGCTTTCTTT
TRBJ1-1	NA	NA	TRBV5-6	CASSFARVNTEAFF	TGTGCCAGCAGCTTTGCCAGGGTGAACACTGAAGCTTTCTTT
TRBJ2-1	NA	NA	TRBV5-8	CASSSPGPYNEQFF	TGTGCCAGCAGCTCGCCGGGACCATACAATGAGCAGTTCTTC
TRBJ1-1	NA	TRBD1	TRBV5-1	CASRMRGQGAQVAFF	TGCGCCAGCAGAATGCGGGGACAGGGGGCGCAGGTAGCTTTCTTT
TRBJ2-1	many	NA	TRBV19	CASSNTRGGDDTSYNEQFF	TGTGCCAGTAGTAACACTCGGGGCGGGGACGACACCTCCTACAATGAGCAGTTCTTC
TRBJ2-5	few	NA	TRBV12-3/TRBV12-4	CASRSRAQETQYF	TGTGCCAGCAGGTCGAGGGCCCAAGAGACCCAGTACTTC
TRBJ1-5	NA	NA	TRBV19	CASSWGAGPNQPQHF	TGTGCCAGTAGTTGGGGGGCAGGGCCCAATCAGCCCCAGCATTTT
TRBJ1-1	NA	NA	TRBV6-2/TRBV6-3	CASSYGLDTEAFF	TGTGCCAGCAGTTACGGACTGGACACTGAAGCTTTCTTT
TRBJ2-1	few	NA	TRBV19	CASSIVGGGSYNEQFF	TGTGCCAGTAGTATAGTCGGGGGCGGTTCCTACAATGAGCAGTTCTTC
TRBJ1-1	NA	NA	TRBV11-3	CASSPVVGAAFF	TGTGCCAGCAGCCCCGTTGTGGGGGCAGCTTTCTTT
TRBJ2-1	NA	NA	TRBV19	CASSITASNGNEQFF	TGTGCCAGTAGTATAACGGCTAGCAACGGGAATGAGCAGTTCTTC
TRBJ2-7	NA	TRBD1	TRBV20-1	CSGETGASYEQYF	TGCAGTGGGGAGACAGGGGCGTCCTACGAGCAGTACTTC
TRBJ2-1	many	NA	TRBV7-8	CASSPEASEQFF	TGTGCCAGCAGCCCGGAGGCGTCTGAGCAGTTCTTC
TRBJ1-5	many	NA	TRBV28	CASSPGFNQPQHF	TGTGCCAGCAGTCCAGGGTTCAATCAGCCCCAGCATTTT
TRBJ2-5	many	NA	TRBV7-9	CASSLVTGIGQETQYF	TGTGCCAGCAGCTTAGTTACCGGAATAGGTCAAGAGACCCAGTACTTC
TRBJ2-3	few	TRBD2	TRBV3-1	CASSQLSGRNTDTQYF	TGTGCCAGCAGCCAATTAAGCGGGAGGAACACAGATACGCAGTATTTT
TRBJ2-7	many	NA	TRBV27	CASSSSGRHEQYF	TGTGCCAGCAGTTCGTCCGGACGTCACGAGCAGTACTTC
TRBJ2-5	few	NA	TRBV15	CATSRDMGEETQYF	TGTGCCACCAGCAGAGATATGGGGGAAGAGACCCAGTACTTC
TRBJ2-1	NA	NA	TRBV4-1	CASSQVGMREQFF	TGCGCCAGCAGCCAAGTCGGAATGCGAGAGCAGTTCTTC
TRBJ2-1	many	NA	TRBV7-9	CASPKGPWESSYNEQFF	TGTGCCAGCCCCAAGGGCCCATGGGAGAGCTCCTACAATGAGCAGTTCTTC
TRBJ2-1	NA	NA	TRBV24-1	CATSDLQRYNEQFF	TGTGCCACCAGTGATTTGCAACGCTACAATGAGCAGTTCTTC
TRBJ2-5	few	TRBD1	TRBV2	CASRDQRDRRETQYF	TGTGCCAGCAGAGATCAAAGGGACAGAAGAGAGACCCAGTACTTC
TRBJ1-2	many	TRBD1	TRBV7-3	CASSSREGADGYTF	TGTGCCAGCAGCTCACGGGAGGGGGCGGATGGCTACACCTTC
TRBJ1-5	few	NA	TRBV29-1	CSVEFSSNQPQHF	TGCAGCGTTGAATTTAGCTCTAATCAGCCCCAGCATTTT
TRBJ1-4	NA	NA	TRBV13	CASSLRVRGTNEKLFF	TGTGCCAGCAGCTTACGTGTCCGGGGCACTAATGAAAAACTGTTTTTT